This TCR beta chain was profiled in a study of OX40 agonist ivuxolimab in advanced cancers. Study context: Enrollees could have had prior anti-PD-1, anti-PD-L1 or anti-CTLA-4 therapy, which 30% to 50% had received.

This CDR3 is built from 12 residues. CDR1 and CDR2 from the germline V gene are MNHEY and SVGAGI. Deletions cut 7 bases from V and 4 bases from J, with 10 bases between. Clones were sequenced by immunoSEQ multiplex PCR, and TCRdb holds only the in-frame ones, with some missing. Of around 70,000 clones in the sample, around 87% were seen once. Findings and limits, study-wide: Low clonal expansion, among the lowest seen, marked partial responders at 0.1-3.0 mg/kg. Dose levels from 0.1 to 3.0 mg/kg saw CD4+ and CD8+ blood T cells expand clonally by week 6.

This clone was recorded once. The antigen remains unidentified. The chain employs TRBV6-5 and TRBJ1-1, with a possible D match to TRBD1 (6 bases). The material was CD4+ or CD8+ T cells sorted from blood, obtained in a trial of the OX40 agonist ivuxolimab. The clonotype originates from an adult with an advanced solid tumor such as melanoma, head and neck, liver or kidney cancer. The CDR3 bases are TGTGCCAGCAAGTTCAGGGGCACTGAAGCTTTCTTT. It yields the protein CASKFRGTEAFF.